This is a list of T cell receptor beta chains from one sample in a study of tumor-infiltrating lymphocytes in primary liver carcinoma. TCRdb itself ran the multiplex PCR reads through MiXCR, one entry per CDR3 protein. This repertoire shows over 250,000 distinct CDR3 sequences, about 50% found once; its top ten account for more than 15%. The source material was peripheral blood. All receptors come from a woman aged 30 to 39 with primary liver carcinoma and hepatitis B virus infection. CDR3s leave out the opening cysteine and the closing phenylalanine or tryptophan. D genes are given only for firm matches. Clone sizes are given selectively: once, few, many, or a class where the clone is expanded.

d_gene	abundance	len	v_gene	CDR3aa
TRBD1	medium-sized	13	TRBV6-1	ASSYRDRHNNEQF
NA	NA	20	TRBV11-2	ASSLLPPYLRLMGSVDNEQF
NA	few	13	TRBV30	AWSRRRGSNQPQH
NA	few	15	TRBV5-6	ASSLMRWGTQGEEQY
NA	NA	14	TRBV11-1	ASSLGGLTLAGELF
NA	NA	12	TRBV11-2	ASSPSVANTEVF
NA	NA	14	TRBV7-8	ASSPGGAGSDNEQF
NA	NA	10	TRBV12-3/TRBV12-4	ASKTRRHEQF
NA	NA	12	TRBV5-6	ATVRSGAPDTQY
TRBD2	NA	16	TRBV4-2	ASSQGASGKGIYNEQF
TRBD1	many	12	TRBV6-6	ASRDRDSYNEQF
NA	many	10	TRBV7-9	ASSLGQETQY
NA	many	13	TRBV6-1	ASSEDNLSNQPQH
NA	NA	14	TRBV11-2	ASSSSTPGITGELF
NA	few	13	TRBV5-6	ASSLRGGSGTEAF
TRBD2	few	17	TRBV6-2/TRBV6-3	ASSTLRTSGQTGSYEQY
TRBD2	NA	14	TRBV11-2	ASSFLAGIKFYEQY
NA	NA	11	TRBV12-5	ASGLPSQREQF